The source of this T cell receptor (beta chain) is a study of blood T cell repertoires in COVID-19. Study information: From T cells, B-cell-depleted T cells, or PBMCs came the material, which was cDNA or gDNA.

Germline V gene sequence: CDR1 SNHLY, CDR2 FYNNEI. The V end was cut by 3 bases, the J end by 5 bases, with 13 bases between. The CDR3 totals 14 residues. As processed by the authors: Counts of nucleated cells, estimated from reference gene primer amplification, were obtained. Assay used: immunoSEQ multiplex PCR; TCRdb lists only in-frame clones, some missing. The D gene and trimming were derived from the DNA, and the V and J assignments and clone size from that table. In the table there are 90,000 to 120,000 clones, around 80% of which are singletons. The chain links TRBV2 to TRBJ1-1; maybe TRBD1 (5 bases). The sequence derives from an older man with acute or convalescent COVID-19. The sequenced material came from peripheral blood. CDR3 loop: CASSELGVGTEAFF. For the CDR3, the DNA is TGTGCCAGCAGTGAGTTAGGGGTAGGGACTGAAGCTTTCTTT.